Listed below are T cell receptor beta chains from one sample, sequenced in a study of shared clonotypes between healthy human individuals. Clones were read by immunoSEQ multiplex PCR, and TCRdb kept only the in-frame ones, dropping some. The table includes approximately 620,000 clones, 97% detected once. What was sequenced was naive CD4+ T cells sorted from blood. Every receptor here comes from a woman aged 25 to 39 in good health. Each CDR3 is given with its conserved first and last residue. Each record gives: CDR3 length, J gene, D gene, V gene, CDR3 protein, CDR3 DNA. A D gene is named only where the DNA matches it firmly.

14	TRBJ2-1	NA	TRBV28	CASSPISGTDEQFF	TGTGCCAGCAGCCCCATCTCAGGGACCGATGAGCAGTTCTTC
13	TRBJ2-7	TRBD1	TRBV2	CASSDRGFDEQYF	TGTGCCAGCAGCGACAGGGGATTCGACGAGCAGTACTTC
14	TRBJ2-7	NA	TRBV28	CASKGGGPTYEQYF	TGTGCCAGCAAGGGGGGAGGGCCTACCTACGAGCAGTACTTC
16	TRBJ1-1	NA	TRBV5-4	CASSPAKGFVNTEAFF	TGTGCCAGCAGCCCTGCTAAGGGTTTTGTGAACACTGAAGCTTTCTTT
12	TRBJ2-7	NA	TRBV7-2	CASSSSPYEQYF	TGTGCCAGCAGCTCCTCCCCCTACGAGCAGTACTTC
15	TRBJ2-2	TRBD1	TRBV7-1	CASSIQTGLTGELFF	TGTGCCAGCAGCATACAGACAGGGCTCACCGGGGAGCTGTTTTTT
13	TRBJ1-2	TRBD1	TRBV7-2	CASSSTGDYGYTF	TGTGCCAGCAGCAGTACAGGGGACTATGGCTACACCTTC
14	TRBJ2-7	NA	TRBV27	CASSLKDGSYEQYF	TGTGCCAGCAGTTTAAAGGACGGCTCCTACGAGCAGTACTTC
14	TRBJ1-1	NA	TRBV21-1	CASSKDGQETEAFF	TGTGCCAGCAGCAAAGACGGGCAGGAGACTGAAGCTTTCTTT
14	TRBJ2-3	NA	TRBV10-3	CAISELGWRETQYF	TGTGCCATCAGTGAACTGGGGTGGCGGGAAACGCAGTATTTT